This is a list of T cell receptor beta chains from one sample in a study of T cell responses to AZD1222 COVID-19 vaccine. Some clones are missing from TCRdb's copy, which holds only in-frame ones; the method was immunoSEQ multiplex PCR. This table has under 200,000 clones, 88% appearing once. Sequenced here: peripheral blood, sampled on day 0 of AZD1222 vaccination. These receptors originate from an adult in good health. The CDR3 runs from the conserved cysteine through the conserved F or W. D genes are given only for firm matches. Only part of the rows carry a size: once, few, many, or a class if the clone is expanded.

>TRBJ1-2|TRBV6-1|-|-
TGTGCCAGCAGTGAGAACTTACGTGGCTACACCTTC
CASSENLRGYTF
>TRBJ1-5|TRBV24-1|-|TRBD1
TGTGCCACCAGTGACCGGGACAGGGGTAATCAGCCCCAGCATTTT
CATSDRDRGNQPQHF
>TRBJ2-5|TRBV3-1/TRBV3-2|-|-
TGTGCCAGCAGCCCAGTCGAGGAGACCCAGTACTTC
CASSPVEETQYF
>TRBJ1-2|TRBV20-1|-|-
TGCAGTGCTAGTGGCGTTCCGGGACGGAACTATGGCTACACCTTC
CSASGVPGRNYGYTF
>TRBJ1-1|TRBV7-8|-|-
TGTGCCAGCAGCATAAATGTCCGTAAAAGCAGGGGCACTGAAGCTTTCTTT
CASSINVRKSRGTEAFF
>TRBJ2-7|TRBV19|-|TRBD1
TGTGCCAGTGCGGCCCAGACAGGGAATTCCTACGAGCAGTACTTC
CASAAQTGNSYEQYF
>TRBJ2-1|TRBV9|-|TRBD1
TGTGCCAGCAGCGTTTTGGACAGGGCGGGGGAGCAGTTCTTC
CASSVLDRAGEQFF
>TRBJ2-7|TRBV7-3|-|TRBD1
TGTGCCAGCAGCCCGGACAGGGGCTCCTACGAGCAGTACTTC
CASSPDRGSYEQYF
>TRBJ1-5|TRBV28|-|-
TGTGCCAGCAGCCTCCTAACAGGTACCAATCAGCCCCAGCATTTT
CASSLLTGTNQPQHF
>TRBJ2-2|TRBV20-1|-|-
TGCAGTGCTCAGAGGATCGGGGAGCTGTTTTTT
CSAQRIGELFF
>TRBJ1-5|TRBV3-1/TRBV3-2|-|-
TGTGCCAGCAGCCAAGATCTCGGGGGGCGCGGCAATCAGCCCCAGCATTTT
CASSQDLGGRGNQPQHF
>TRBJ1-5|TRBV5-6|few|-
TGTGCCAGCAGCTTGGGGGGCAGGGGAGACCAGCCCCAGCATTTT
CASSLGGRGDQPQHF
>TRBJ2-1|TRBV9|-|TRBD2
TGTGCCAGCGGTGGGACTAGATATGAGCAGTTCTTC
CASGGTRYEQFF
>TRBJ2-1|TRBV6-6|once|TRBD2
TGTGCCAGCAGTTACGGGACTAGCGAAAATGAGCAGTTCTTC
CASSYGTSENEQFF
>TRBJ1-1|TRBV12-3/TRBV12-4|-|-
TGTGCCAGCAGGATCGCGGCGGGTACTGAAGCTTTCTTT
CASRIAAGTEAFF
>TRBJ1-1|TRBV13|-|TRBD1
TGTGCCAGCAGCTACCCCGGGACAGGGGGGAACACTGAAGCTTTCTTT
CASSYPGTGGNTEAFF
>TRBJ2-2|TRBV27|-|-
TGTGCCAGCAGTTCGTTCTCGGAGCTGTTTTTT
CASSSFSELFF
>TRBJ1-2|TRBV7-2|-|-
TGTGCCAGCAGCTTAGATCCAGGAAGGGGCTACACCTTC
CASSLDPGRGYTF
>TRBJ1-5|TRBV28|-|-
TGTGCCAGCAGTTTAGCGGGGGGGAATCAGCCCCAGCATTTT
CASSLAGGNQPQHF
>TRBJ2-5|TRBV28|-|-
TGTGCCAGCAGTTTTTTCGGACTGACGAAAGAGACCCAGTACTTC
CASSFFGLTKETQYF
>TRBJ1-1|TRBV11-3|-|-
TGTGCCAGCAGCTTAAGCGGGGAGAACACTGAAGCTTTCTTT
CASSLSGENTEAFF
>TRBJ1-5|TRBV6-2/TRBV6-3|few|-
TGTGCCAGCAGTTATGGGAAAGACCCTCAGCCCCAGCATTTT
CASSYGKDPQPQHF